The 13 T cell receptor beta chains below all came from one sample that was sequenced in a study of cytotoxic CD8 clonotypes in ibrutinib-treated CLL. Repertoires were generated with immunoSEQ multiplex PCR, while TCRdb's copy carries only in-frame clones and drops some. Of 76,000 or so clones in the sample, less than 90% were seen once. Source: PBMCs, taken after 24 months of ibrutinib treatment. These receptors originate from a human donor with chronic lymphocytic leukemia.

The sample holds a few counts of this clone. The chain links TRBV9 to TRBJ1-3, with D perhaps matching TRBD1 (5 bases). V lost 6 bases to trimming and J lost 3 bases, with 13 bases between them. Per germline, CDR1 SGDLS and CDR2 YYNGEE. The CDR3 contains 14 residues. CDR3 DNA sequence: TGTGCCAGCACCACCCCAGGGATTGGAAACACCATATATTTT. It codes for CASTTPGIGNTIYF. Variable domain in full (rest from reference TRBV9 and TRBJ1-3): DSGVTQTPKHLITATGQRVTLRCSPRSGDLSVYWYQQSLDQGLQFLIQYYNGEERAKGNILERFSAQQFPDLHSELNLSSLELGDSALYFCASTTPGIGNTIYFGEGSWLTVV.

The rearrangement uses TRBV9 and TRBJ2-7; TRBD2 matches 9 bases. The CDR3 runs to 14 residues. J lost 2 bases, V lost 5 bases, and 5 bases had no gene match. CDR1 is SGDLS and CDR2 is YYNGEE in the germline V gene. The CDR3 DNA reads as TGTGCCAGCAGTATGACTAGCGGTCCCTACGAGCAGTACTTC. Its protein is CASSMTSGPYEQYF.

This rearrangement joins TRBV6-5 to TRBJ1-2; 7 nucleotides line up with TRBD1. The CDR3 consists of 13 residues. Germline CDR1 and CDR2: MNHEY and SVGAGI. V lost 6 bases, J lost 6 bases, and 7 bases stayed unmatched. DNA for the CDR3: TGTGCCAGCAGCCCGGACAGGCGGAATGGCTACACCTTC. Protein product: CASSPDRRNGYTF.

The chain employs TRBV7-3 and TRBJ2-7; 7 nucleotides agree with TRBD1. This CDR3 has 14 amino acids. Per germline, CDR1 SGHTA and CDR2 FQGTGA. Germline trimming cut 0 bases from V and 6 bases from J; bases unmatched to any gene: 5. The DNA for the CDR3 is TGTGCCAGCAGCTTAACGCCACAGGGGCGCGAGCAGTACTTC. Its protein product is CASSLTPQGREQYF.

V gene TRBV5-4 combines with J gene TRBJ1-1; TRBD1 matches at 11 bases. The germline CDR1 and CDR2 sequences are SGHNT and YYREEE (reference sequence). V lost 4 bases, J lost 5 bases, and 7 bases stayed unmatched. This CDR3 has 15 residues. CDR3 protein: CASSTGTGGGTEAFF. The CDR3 DNA reads as TGTGCCAGCAGCACCGGGACAGGGGGAGGGACTGAAGCTTTCTTT.

This chain connects TRBV9 to TRBJ1-1, with D hard to call. V was pared by 2 bases and J by 2 bases, with 7 bases between. Germline values: CDR1 SGDLS, CDR2 YYNGEE. There are 13 residues in the CDR3. The CDR3 is CASSVASNTEAFF. The CDR3 DNA sequence: TGTGCCAGCAGCGTGGCCAGCAACACTGAAGCTTTCTTT.

CDR3 region: CASSLRGSRFYNEQFF. The CDR3 nucleotides are TGTGCCAGTAGCCTACGGGGCAGCCGATTCTACAATGAGCAGTTCTTC. This chain uses TRBV19 with TRBJ2-1; D is possibly TRBD1 or TRBD2 (5 bases each). This CDR3 has 16 residues. The V gene lost 6 bases and the J gene lost 3 bases, with 18 bases spanning the gap. From germline, CDR1 is LNHDA and CDR2 SQIVND (reference sequence).

The chain carries TRBV14 and TRBJ2-7; 9 bases are a match to TRBD1. The CDR3 is 16 residues long. Germline V gene lookup returns CDR1 SGHDN and CDR2 FVKESK. The ends lost 6 bases at V and 6 bases at J; junction bases unmatched: 15. The CDR3 region is CASSHQPGQGKGEQYF. CDR3 DNA sequence: TGTGCCAGCAGTCACCAACCGGGACAGGGTAAAGGCGAGCAGTACTTC.

The chain recombines TRBV5-5 with TRBJ1-3; D is perhaps TRBD1 (5 bases). The CDR3 covers 17 residues. Trimming stripped 3 bases from V and 7 bases from J, with 23 bases between. Germline lookup yields CDR1 SGHKS and CDR2 YYEKEE (reference sequence). For the CDR3, the DNA is TGTGCCAGCAGCTCAGCCCCGGGACCGGCGGGGGGGAACACCATATATTTT. It yields the protein CASSSAPGPAGGNTIYF.

The chain carries TRBV28 and TRBJ2-7, with D perhaps TRBD2 (5 bases). From germline, CDR1 is MDHEN and CDR2 SYDVKM. V was clipped by 4 bases and J by 0 bases, with 13 bases between them. The CDR3 totals 15 residues. This chain's CDR3 is CASSSRARASYEQYF. The CDR3 DNA reads TGTGCCAGCAGTTCGAGGGCCCGCGCCTCCTACGAGCAGTACTTC.

The J gene is TRBJ1-3, the V gene TRBV28; TRBD1 might be the D (5 bases). Germline loops: CDR1 MDHEN, CDR2 SYDVKM. The CDR3 has 14 amino acids. V lost 10 bases to trimming and J lost 0 bases, with 13 bases between them. CDR3 sequence reads: CATIDRTSGNTIYF. CDR3 coding DNA: TGTGCCACGATCGACAGAACCTCTGGAAACACCATATATTTT.

This chain links TRBV5-4 with TRBJ2-3; no clear D. CDR3 length equals 16 residues. Germline V gene lookup returns CDR1 SGHNT and CDR2 YYREEE (reference sequence). Between the trimmed V and J ends, which lost 7 bases and 0 bases, there was a span of 18 bases. The CDR3 spells CASSPDGIFSTDTQYF. CDR3 nucleotide sequence: TGTGCCAGCTCCCCGGACGGTATTTTTAGCACAGATACGCAGTATTTT. Full variable domain (remainder filled in from reference TRBV5-4 and TRBJ2-3): ETGVTQSPTHLIKTRGQQVTLRCSSQSGHNTVSWYQQALGQGPQFIFQYYREEENGRGNFPPRFSGLQFPNYSSELNVNALELDDSALYLCASSPDGIFSTDTQYFGPGTRLTVL.

The J gene is TRBJ2-1, the V gene TRBV7-9, with 9 positions matching TRBD1. The V gene end was trimmed by 1 base and the J gene end by 6 bases; junction bases not matched to a gene: 4. Per the germline V gene, CDR1 is SEHNR and CDR2 is FQNEAQ (reference sequence). This CDR3 contains 15 residues. CDR3 sequence: CASSLEGQGFNEQFF. The CDR3 DNA is TGTGCCAGCAGCTTAGAAGGACAGGGGTTCAATGAGCAGTTCTTC.